This T cell receptor (beta chain) was recorded in a study of T-cell memory formation after mild COVID-19. Study results and caveats: Some clones that responded turned up in pre-infection memory, which suggests that cross-reactive memory joined in. Clones contracting across day 15 to 85 had a balanced CD4/CD8 profile; later expanding clones leaned CD4+.

TCRdb used MiXCR to reprocess the 5' RACE reads, holding one entry per CDR3 protein. The sample yields a few hundred thousand distinct CDR3 sequences, roughly 15% seen once. Per the germline V gene, CDR1 is SGHRS and CDR2 is YFSETQ. Trimming removed 1 base from V and 3 bases from J, with 11 bases in between. This CDR3 comprises 15 residues. This clonotype has just a few counts. Its antigen is currently unknown. The TCR comes from a man between 18 and 35 years old who had mild COVID-19 (a few samples of this study predate the infection). Cell type and time point are not known. The chain couples TRBV5-1 to TRBJ2-1; TRBD2 might be the D (6 bases). The sample was PBMCs or a T cell subset sorted from them (not recorded which). The DNA of the CDR3 is TGCGCCAGCAGCTTGAAGTGGGGGGACTACAATGAGCAGTTCTTC. This gives the protein CASSLKWGDYNEQFF. The full variable domain, with the rest looked up from reference TRBV5-1 and TRBJ2-1, is KAGVTQTPRYLIKTRGQQVTLSCSPISGHRSVSWYQQTPGQGLQFLFEYFSETQRNKGNFPGRFSGRQFSNSRSEMNVSTLELGDSALYLCASSLKWGDYNEQFFGPGTRLTVL.